Presented here are 13 T cell receptor beta chains from one specimen sequenced in a study of regulatory T cells in long-lasting Graves disease. Indicated time point: newly diagnosed GD, antithyroid drugs for less than 3 months. The TCR library was made from RNA extracted from PBMCs. CDR3-region Arm-PCR and iRepertoire HTBI primers produced the TCR beta libraries. A single record per CDR3 protein comes from TCRdb applying MiXCR to the multiplex PCR reads. Here the sample spans 380,000 or so distinct CDR3 sequences, 15% to 20% being singletons. This sample also appeared in a second study, on T cells in Graves' hyperthyroidism and ophthalmopathy.

Sequencing was performed on peripheral blood mononuclear cells (PBMCs), taken at new diagnosis, from a patient treated with antithyroid drugs. The receptors come from a woman under 30 with Graves disease.

The rearrangement uses TRBV12-3 or TRBV12-4 and TRBJ2-6; 7 nucleotides align to TRBD1. The CDR3 sequence is 15 residues long. V gave up 9 bases and J gave up 2 bases; unmatched junction bases: 7. CDR3 DNA sequence: TGTGCCAGTATCCCGACAGGGACTGGGGCCAACGTCCTGACTTTC. It yields the protein CASIPTGTGANVLTF.

This clonotype occurred many times. The CDR3 loop is CASSALSSYEQYF. Here the CDR3 DNA reads TGTGCCAGCAGTGCTCTTAGCTCCTACGAGCAGTACTTC. The chain has TRBV6-1 and TRBJ2-7; no clear D. With 4 bases removed from V and 0 bases from J, the gap between germline ends came to 7 bases. The V gene's germline CDR1 is MNHNS and CDR2 SASEGT. The CDR3 has 13 amino acids.

This clonotype was counted between two and nine times. The chain joins TRBV10-3 to TRBJ1-3; D call uncertain. Germline V gives CDR1 ENHRY, CDR2 SYGVKD. This CDR3 spans 15 amino acids. V lost 3 bases, J lost 5 bases, and 14 bases lay in between. The CDR3 nucleotides are TGTGCCATCAGTGACCATAAGGGTCTTAGAAACACCATATATTTT. It specifies CAISDHKGLRNTIYF.

The CDR3 is CASSYYGRDSGANVLTF. CDR3 nucleotides: TGTGCCAGCAGTTACTATGGTCGGGACTCTGGGGCCAACGTCCTGACTTTC. This chain links TRBV6-5 with TRBJ2-6; maybe TRBD2 (5 bases). This CDR3 has 17 amino acids. Trimming left V 1 base short and J 0 bases short, with 10 bases between. Per the germline V gene, CDR1 is MNHEY and CDR2 is SVGAGI.

The chain joins TRBV2 to TRBJ1-2; 9 bases fit TRBD1. This CDR3 is 16 amino acids long. V lost 5 bases and J lost 5; bases outside the gene matches: 12. Germline V gene lookup returns CDR1 SNHLY and CDR2 FYNNEI. The CDR3 reads CASSLSGTGLRYGYTF. In DNA, the CDR3 is TGTGCCAGCAGTTTGTCCGGGACAGGGCTTAGGTATGGCTACACCTTC.

In its sample, this clonotype was seen many times. The J gene is TRBJ2-5, the V gene TRBV20-1; TRBD2 matches 11 bases. Germline CDR1 DFQATT, CDR2 SNEGSKA (reference sequence). V lost 5 bases, J lost 5 bases, and 7 bases stayed unmatched. There are 14 residues in the CDR3. The CDR3 DNA reads TGCAGTGCTTCCTTAGCGGGAGGGGGCGAGACCCAGTACTTC. It encodes CSASLAGGGETQYF.

This clonotype was observed many times. The rearrangement joins TRBV7-6 to TRBJ2-5; 10 bases match TRBD2. Unmatched junction bases numbered 4, after V lost 2 bases and J lost 4 bases. The germline gives CDR1 SGHVS, CDR2 FNYEAQ. This CDR3 spans 15 amino acids. This chain's CDR3 is CASSLTSGDGETQYF. As DNA, the CDR3 is TGTGCCAGCAGCTTAACTAGCGGGGACGGAGAGACCCAGTACTTC.

This clonotype was picked up a small number of times. Relative to the germline gene, one junction end is altered; a read error may explain this. The rearrangement joins TRBV6-6 to TRBJ1-4; D unclear. CDR1 and CDR2 from the germline V gene are MNHNY and SVGAGI (reference sequence). The CDR3 is made up of 13 amino acids. The CDR3 sequence is CASSYSIPRIRRF. CDR3 coding DNA: TGTGCCAGCAGTTACTCGATTCCACGGATTCGTCGTTTT.

This clonotype came up a few times. The CDR3 sequence: CSARAYEQYF. The CDR3 coding sequence is TGCAGTGCTAGGGCTTACGAGCAGTACTTC. This chain joins TRBV20-1 and TRBJ2-7; D remains ambiguous. CDR3 length equals 10 residues. CDR1 and CDR2 from the germline V gene are DFQATT and SNEGSKA (reference sequence). Trimming removed 3 bases from V and 4 bases from J, with 4 bases in between.

This clonotype has a handful of counts. The CDR3 nucleotides are TGCGCCAGCAGCTTGTCAGGTTTGGAAGGAAACACCATATATTTT. It is translated as CASSLSGLEGNTIYF. This chain joins TRBV5-1 and TRBJ1-3; no clear D gene. Germline V gene sequence: CDR1 SGHRS, CDR2 YFSETQ. The CDR3 loop spans 15 amino acids. V lost 1 base to trimming and J lost 4 bases, with 12 bases between them. The full variable domain, completed using reference TRBV5-1 and TRBJ1-3, is KAGVTQTPRYLIKTRGQQVTLSCSPISGHRSVSWYQQTPGQGLQFLFEYFSETQRNKGNFPGRFSGRQFSNSRSEMNVSTLELGDSALYLCASSLSGLEGNTIYFGEGSWLTVV.

Many counts were recorded for this clonotype. The rearrangement joins TRBV7-2 to TRBJ2-1; 9 bases match TRBD2. The CDR3 extends over 21 amino acids. Germline CDR1 and CDR2: SGHTA and FQGNSA. V shed 1 base and J 0 bases; nucleotides not matched to a gene: 16. The CDR3 nucleotides read TGTGCCAGCAGCTTAGTATCAGAAGCGGGAGGATTCCTCAGCTCCTACAATGAGCAGTTCTTC. It encodes CASSLVSEAGGFLSSYNEQFF.

The rearrangement links TRBV11-2 to TRBJ1-6, with 10 nucleotides matching TRBD1. After removal of 5 bases from V and 9 bases from J, the junction contained 7 bases not matched to a gene. The CDR3 consists of 15 residues. CDR1 is SGHAT and CDR2 is FQNNGV in the germline V gene. The DNA of the CDR3 is TGTGCCAGCAGCCGGGACAGGGGAACGGGTTCACCCCTCCACTTT. Protein sequence: CASSRDRGTGSPLHF. The full variable domain, in which reference TRBV11-2 and TRBJ1-6 provide the parts outside the CDR3, is EAGVAQSPRYKIIEKRQSVAFWCNPISGHATLYWYQQILGQGPKLLIQFQNNGVVDDSQLPKDRFSAERLKGVDSTLKIQPAKLEDSAVYLCASSRDRGTGSPLHFGNGTRLTVT.

This chain joins TRBV19 and TRBJ1-1, with TRBD1 identical over 8 bases. Trimming cost V 6 bases and J 2 bases; bases outside gene matches: 8. CDR1 is LNHDA and CDR2 is SQIVND in the germline V gene (reference sequence). The CDR3 runs 15 residues. This chain's CDR3 is CASRPQDRDNTEAFF. DNA of the CDR3: TGTGCCAGTAGACCTCAGGACAGGGACAACACTGAAGCTTTCTTT.